The clone carrying this T cell receptor beta chain appeared a few times. Its cognate antigen is unknown. TCRdb's copy holds only in-frame clones and misses some; the assay was immunoSEQ multiplex PCR. The sample carries 60,000 to 65,000 clones, 88% recorded once. These data belong to a study of PD-1 blockade in mismatch repair-deficient tumors. Findings of the study overall: Rapid post-treatment expansion, then contraction, generally preceding radiologic response, marked tumor-resident clones.

Trimming removed 1 base from V and 7 bases from J; junction bases left unmatched: 4. This CDR3 region has 14 residues. Germline assignment: CDR1 SGHKS and CDR2 YYEKEE (reference sequence). The sequencing here drew on peripheral blood, taken 52 weeks after starting pembrolizumab. The chain is built from TRBV5-5 and TRBJ1-5; TRBD1 matches 8 bases. The clonotype originates from an adult with mismatch repair-deficient cancer. The CDR3 is CASSLQGAMQPQHF. Written as DNA, the CDR3 is TGTGCCAGCAGCTTGCAGGGGGCGATGCAGCCCCAGCATTTT.